A single sample is the source of the 10 T cell receptor beta chains below, sequenced in a study of blood T cell repertoires in COVID-19. Measured with immunoSEQ multiplex PCR; TCRdb has only the in-frame clones, and not every one. The data hold tens of thousands of clones, with 79% observed a single time. The sequenced material came from peripheral blood. These receptors were collected from a woman older than 75 with active or convalescent COVID-19.

The genes are TRBV18 and TRBJ2-4; TRBD2 might be the D (6 bases). Germline lookup yields CDR1 KGHSH and CDR2 LQKENI. The V end was cut by 1 base, the J end by 0 bases, with 7 bases between. CDR3 length equals 15 residues. The CDR3 loop reads CASSPRDSAKNIQYF. DNA for the CDR3: TGTGCCAGCTCACCACGGGACTCAGCCAAAAACATTCAGTACTTC.

This sequence joins TRBV5-1 and TRBJ1-1; the D is unclear. This CDR3 is 14 amino acids long. Trimming left V 4 bases short and J 0 bases short, with 10 bases between. Germline V gene data show CDR1 as SGHRS and CDR2 as YFSETQ. The DNA of the CDR3 is TGCGCCAGCAGCCCGGGTTACATGAACACTGAAGCTTTCTTT. Residues: CASSPGYMNTEAFF. The entire variable domain, with the rest obtained from reference TRBV5-1 and TRBJ1-1, is as follows: KAGVTQTPRYLIKTRGQQVTLSCSPISGHRSVSWYQQTPGQGLQFLFEYFSETQRNKGNFPGRFSGRQFSNSRSEMNVSTLELGDSALYLCASSPGYMNTEAFFGQGTRLTVV.

This chain connects TRBV5-6 to TRBJ2-5; D might be TRBD1 (5 bases). Trimming cost V 2 bases and J 3 bases, with 8 bases left between them. The CDR3 contains 13 residues. CDR1 and CDR2 (germline): SGHDT, YYEEEE. DNA of the CDR3: TGTGCCAGCAGCTTCGCAGGGAAAGAGACCCAGTACTTC. Translated: CASSFAGKETQYF.

J is TRBJ2-7 and V is TRBV18; 8 bases align to TRBD1. The trim removed 0 bases at V and 0 bases at J, leaving 4 bases unmatched. This CDR3 contains 16 residues. Germline CDR1 and CDR2: KGHSH and LQKENI. The CDR3: CASSPPDRGSSYEQYF. CDR3 nucleotide sequence: TGTGCCAGCTCACCACCTGACAGGGGAAGCTCCTACGAGCAGTACTTC. Full variable domain (rest looked up from reference TRBV18 and TRBJ2-7): NAGVMQNPRHLVRRRGQEARLRCSPMKGHSHVYWYRQLPEEGLKFMVYLQKENIIDESGMPKERFSAEFPKEGPSILRIQQVVRGDSAAYFCASSPPDRGSSYEQYFGPGTRLTVT.

The rearrangement uses TRBV5-1 and TRBJ2-1; TRBD2 agrees at 9 bases. Germline V lookup: CDR1 SGHRS, CDR2 YFSETQ. The J segment lost 4 bases and the V segment lost 4 bases, leaving 3 bases of the junction unmatched. The CDR3 sequence is 14 residues long. CDR3 sequence: CASSLAGPYNEQFF. The CDR3 bases are TGCGCCAGCAGCCTAGCGGGGCCATACAATGAGCAGTTCTTC.

The CDR3 here is CASLSGGSTDTQYF. CDR3 bases: TGCGCCAGCTTATCGGGGGGCAGCACAGATACGCAGTATTTT. The chain links TRBV10-2 to TRBJ2-3, with D possibly matching TRBD2 (7 bases). V was clipped by 8 bases and J by 0 bases, with 12 bases between them. The CDR3 loop spans 14 amino acids. Germline CDR1 and CDR2: WSHSY and SAAADI.

This rearrangement joins TRBV29-1 to TRBJ1-1, with 8 bases identical to TRBD1. In germline, CDR1 is SQVTM, CDR2 ANQGSEA. The CDR3 loop spans 13 amino acids. V shed 7 bases, J shed 4 bases, and the junction held 8 bases outside the gene matches. CDR3 bases: TGCAGCGGGCGACAGGGGTTTTTCACTGAAGCTTTCTTT. Translating it yields CSGRQGFFTEAFF.

This clone was detected once. The chain has TRBV29-1 and TRBJ2-7; D gene uncertain. CDR3 size: 11 residues. Germline-derived CDR1 and CDR2 are SQVTM and ANQGSEA. Trimming left V 0 bases short and J 6 bases short, with 6 bases between. CDR3 bases: TGCAGCGTTGAAGATAGTGCCGAGCAGTACTTC. This gives the protein CSVEDSAEQYF.

This clone came up a few times. This chain uses TRBV29-1 with TRBJ2-3; D may be TRBD2 (5 bases). The CDR3 covers 16 residues. From germline, CDR1 is SQVTM and CDR2 ANQGSEA. V was trimmed by 1 base and J by 3 bases, leaving 17 bases between them. DNA of the CDR3: TGCAGCGTTGAAGGCGGACTCGAGGAGGTGACAGATACGCAGTATTTT. Encoded protein: CSVEGGLEEVTDTQYF.

CDR3 coding DNA: TGTGCCAGCAGCCCTAGACAGGGGGGCTTCTATGGCTACACCTTC. It yields the protein CASSPRQGGFYGYTF. The chain combines TRBV7-2 with TRBJ1-2; 9 positions agree with TRBD1. The CDR3 spans 15 residues. The trim removed 5 bases at V and 4 bases at J, leaving 8 bases unmatched. CDR1 and CDR2 (germline): SGHTA, FQGNSA.